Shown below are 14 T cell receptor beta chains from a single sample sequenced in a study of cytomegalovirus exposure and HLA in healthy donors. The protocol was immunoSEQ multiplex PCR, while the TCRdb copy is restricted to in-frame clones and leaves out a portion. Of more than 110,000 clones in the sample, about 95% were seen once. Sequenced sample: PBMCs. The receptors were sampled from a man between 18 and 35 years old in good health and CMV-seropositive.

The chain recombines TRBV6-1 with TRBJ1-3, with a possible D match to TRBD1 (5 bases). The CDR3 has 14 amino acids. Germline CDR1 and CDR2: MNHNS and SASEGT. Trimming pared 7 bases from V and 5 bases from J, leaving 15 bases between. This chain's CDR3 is CASTLRDSRNTIYF. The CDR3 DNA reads TGTGCCAGCACCCTCCGGGACTCCAGAAACACCATATATTTT.

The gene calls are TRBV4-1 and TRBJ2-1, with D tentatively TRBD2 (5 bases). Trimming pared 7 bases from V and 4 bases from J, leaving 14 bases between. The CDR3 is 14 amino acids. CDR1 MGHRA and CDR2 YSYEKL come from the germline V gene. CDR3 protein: CASNEAETYNEQFF. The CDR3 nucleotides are TGCGCCAGCAACGAAGCGGAGACATACAATGAGCAGTTCTTC.

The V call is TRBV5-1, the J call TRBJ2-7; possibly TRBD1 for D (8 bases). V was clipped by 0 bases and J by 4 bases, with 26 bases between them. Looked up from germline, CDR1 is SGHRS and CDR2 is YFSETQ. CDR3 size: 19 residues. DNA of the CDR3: TGCGCCAGCAGCTTGGCCGCGGCGGGTGAAGGACAGGGAGGGTACGAGCAGTACTTC. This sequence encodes CASSLAAAGEGQGGYEQYF.

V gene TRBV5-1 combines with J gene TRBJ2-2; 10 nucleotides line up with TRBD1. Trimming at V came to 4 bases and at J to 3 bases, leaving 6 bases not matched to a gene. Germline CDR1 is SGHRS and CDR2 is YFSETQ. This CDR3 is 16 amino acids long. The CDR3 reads CASSIRQGAYTGELFF. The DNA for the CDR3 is TGCGCCAGCAGCATTAGACAGGGGGCGTACACCGGGGAGCTGTTTTTT.

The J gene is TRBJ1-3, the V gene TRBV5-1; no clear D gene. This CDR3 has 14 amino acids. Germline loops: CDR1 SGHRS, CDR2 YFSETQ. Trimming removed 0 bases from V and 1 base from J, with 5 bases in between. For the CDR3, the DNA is TGCGCCAGCAGCTTGGCCGGGTCTGGAAACACCATATATTTT. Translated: CASSLAGSGNTIYF.

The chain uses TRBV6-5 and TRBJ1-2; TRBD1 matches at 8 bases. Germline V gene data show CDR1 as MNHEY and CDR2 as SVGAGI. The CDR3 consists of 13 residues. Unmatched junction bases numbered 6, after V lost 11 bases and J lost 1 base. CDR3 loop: CAAGQGGNYGYTF. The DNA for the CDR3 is TGTGCCGCAGGACAGGGTGGTAACTATGGCTACACCTTC.

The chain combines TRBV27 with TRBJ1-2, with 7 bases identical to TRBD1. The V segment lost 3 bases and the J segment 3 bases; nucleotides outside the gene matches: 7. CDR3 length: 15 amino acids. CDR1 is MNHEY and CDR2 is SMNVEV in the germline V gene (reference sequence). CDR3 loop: CASSFDNRGDYGYTF. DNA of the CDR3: TGTGCCAGCAGTTTCGATAACAGGGGCGACTATGGCTACACCTTC.

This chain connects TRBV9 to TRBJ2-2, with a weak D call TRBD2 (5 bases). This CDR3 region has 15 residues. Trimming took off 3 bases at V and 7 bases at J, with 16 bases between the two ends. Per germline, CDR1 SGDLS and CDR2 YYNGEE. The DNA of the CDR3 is TGTGCCAGCAGCGGCGGTCGGAGAGGGTTCGGGGAGCTGTTTTTT. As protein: CASSGGRRGFGELFF.

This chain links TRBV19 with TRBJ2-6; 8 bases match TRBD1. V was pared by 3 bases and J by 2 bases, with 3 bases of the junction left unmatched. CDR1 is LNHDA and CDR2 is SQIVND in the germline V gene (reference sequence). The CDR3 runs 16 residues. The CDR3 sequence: CASSMTQGAGANVLTF. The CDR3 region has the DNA TGTGCCAGTAGTATGACACAGGGGGCTGGGGCCAACGTCCTGACTTTC.

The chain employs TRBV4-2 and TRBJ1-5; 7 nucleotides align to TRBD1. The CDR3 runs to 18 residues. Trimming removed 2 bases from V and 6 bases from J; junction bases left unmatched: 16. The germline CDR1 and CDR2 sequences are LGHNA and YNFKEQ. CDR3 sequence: CASSQLALRQGWSQPQHF. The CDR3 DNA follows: TGTGCCAGCAGCCAACTAGCGTTGAGACAGGGATGGAGTCAGCCCCAGCATTTT.

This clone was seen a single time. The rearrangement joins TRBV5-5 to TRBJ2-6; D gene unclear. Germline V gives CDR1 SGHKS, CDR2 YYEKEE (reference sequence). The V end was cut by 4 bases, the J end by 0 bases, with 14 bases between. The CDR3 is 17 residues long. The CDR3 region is CASSLLSGLSGANVLTF. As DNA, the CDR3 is TGTGCCAGCAGCCTACTGTCAGGCCTCTCTGGGGCCAACGTCCTGACTTTC.

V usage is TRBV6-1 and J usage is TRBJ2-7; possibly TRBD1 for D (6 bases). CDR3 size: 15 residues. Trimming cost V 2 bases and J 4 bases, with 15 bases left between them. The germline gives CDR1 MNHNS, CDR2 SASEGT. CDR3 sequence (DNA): TGTGCCAGCAGTGAAAGGAGACAGGTGGAGTACGAGCAGTACTTC. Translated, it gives CASSERRQVEYEQYF.

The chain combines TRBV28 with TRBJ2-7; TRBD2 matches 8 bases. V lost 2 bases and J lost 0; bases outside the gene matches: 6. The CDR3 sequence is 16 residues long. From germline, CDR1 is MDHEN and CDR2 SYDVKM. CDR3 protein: CASSLAGGGSSYEQYF. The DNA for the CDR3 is TGTGCCAGCAGTTTAGCGGGCGGGGGGAGCTCCTACGAGCAGTACTTC.

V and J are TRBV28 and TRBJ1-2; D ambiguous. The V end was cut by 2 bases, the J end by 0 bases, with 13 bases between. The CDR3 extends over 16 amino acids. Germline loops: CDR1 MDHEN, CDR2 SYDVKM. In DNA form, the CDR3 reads TGTGCCAGCAGTTTACGATACCAGTTACCTAACTATGGCTACACCTTC. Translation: CASSLRYQLPNYGYTF.